This TCR beta chain was observed in a study of molecular identifiers for immune sequencing clone quantification. Points on this clonotype: The target antigen is unknown.

Sorted cell numbers of about 19,000 to 1,000,000, with 10%, 30% or 50% RNA, served as input for naive CD8 libraries. Trimming removed 3 bases at V and 7 bases at J, with 13 bases between. This CDR3 comprises 13 residues. The germline gives CDR1 GTSNPN, CDR2 SVGIG (reference sequence). Study-level findings and limits: Clones that had above 20 RNA copies took up over 99% of effector molecules but under 1% in naive cells.

Previously described methods with listed TCR primers produced the bulk TCR libraries. TCRdb reanalysed the PCR reads using MiXCR and keeps one entry per CDR3 protein. The sample shows more than 450,000 distinct CDR3 sequences, around 25% of them seen only once. The receptor was isolated from a human donor in good health. Some libraries in this study had Jurkat cell RNA spiked in. Input material: naive CD8+ T cells from blood, with Jurkat cell RNA spiked in. Subset: FACS-sorted CD8+CD4-CCR7+CD45RA+ naive T cells. This rearrangement joins TRBV30 to TRBJ2-1; D is perhaps TRBD2 (6 bases). The chain's CDR3 is CAWRYAEGNEQFF. In nucleotides, the CDR3 is TGTGCCTGGAGGTACGCGGAGGGAAATGAGCAGTTCTTC.